Sequencing of this TCR beta chain was carried out in a study of vaccination and CD4 T cells after COVID-19. About this clonotype itself: Its antigen is unknown.

The treatment here: roughly nine-day PBMC culture with coronavirus spike peptide pools or control peptides (ViraFEST assay). The Oncomine TCR Beta short-read assay was what sequenced the DNA obtained from cultured CD4+ T cells. Each CDR3 protein gets one entry after TCRdb re-called the PCR reads with MiXCR. The sample lists about 21,000 distinct CDR3 sequences, approximately 59% occurring once. Overall study findings and caveats: For convalescent patients, a median about 86% of reactive clones surfaced exclusively after vaccination.

CDR1 and CDR2 (germline): MNHNS, SASEGT. V trimming: 0 bases; J trimming: 1 base; junction bases outside the gene matches: 5. The CDR3 sequence is 17 residues long. The genes are TRBV6-1 and TRBJ2-7; 11 bases are shared with TRBD2. This material consisted of CD4+ T cells from blood, cultured in vitro, taken before SARS-CoV-2 vaccination. The clonotype originates from a human donor who received a COVID-19 vaccine. CDR3 nucleotide sequence: TGTGCCAGCAGTGAAGCGGGGACTAGCGGTATATCCTACGAGCAGTACTTC. Its protein is CASSEAGTSGISYEQYF.